A single sample is the source of the 22 T cell receptor beta chains below, sequenced in a study of blood T cell repertoires in COVID-19. TCRdb's copy holds only in-frame clones and misses some; the assay was immunoSEQ multiplex PCR. The data show about 370,000 clones, 80% to 90% seen once. The specimen was peripheral blood. These receptors were obtained from a woman between 25 and 40 years old with COVID-19, enrolled during active disease.

This rearrangement joins TRBV6-5 to TRBJ2-7; a possible D gene is TRBD2 (7 bases). The CDR3 has 14 residues. Germline V gene data show CDR1 as MNHEY and CDR2 as SVGAGI. Trimming left V 5 bases short and J 4 bases short, with 15 bases between. CDR3 DNA: TGTGCCAGCAGTCCTCTAGGGGGGGGGTACGAGCAGTACGTC. It translates to CASSPLGGGYEQYV.

The V and J genes are TRBV27 and TRBJ2-7; D may be TRBD1 (6 bases). Per the germline V gene, CDR1 is MNHEY and CDR2 is SMNVEV (reference sequence). Trimming cost V 8 bases and J 5 bases, with 16 bases left between them. The CDR3 loop spans 13 amino acids. The CDR3 nucleotides read TGTGCCAGCTCCACCGGGACAACCAACGAGCAGTACTTC. Translated, it gives CASSTGTTNEQYF.

The chain links TRBV6-4 to TRBJ2-5; 11 positions agree with TRBD2. Germline CDR1 reads MRHNA; CDR2 reads SNTAGT. This CDR3 is 15 amino acids long. J lost 3 bases, V lost 2 bases, and 2 bases had no gene match. The CDR3 DNA follows: TGTGCCAGCAGTGACGGTAGCGGGGGGGAAGAGACCCAGTACTTC. Residues: CASSDGSGGEETQYF.

The chain has TRBV2 and TRBJ2-7; TRBD2 aligns across 12 bases. CDR1 and CDR2 from the germline V gene are SNHLY and FYNNEI. This CDR3 region has 14 residues. Trimming took 4 bases from V and 7 from J; bases not matched to a gene: 5. The CDR3, as DNA: TGTGCCAGCAGTGTTCTAGCGGGAGGGTCAGAGCAGTACGTC. The encoded protein is CASSVLAGGSEQYV.

The V call is TRBV28, the J call TRBJ1-5, with unresolved D. V lost 4 bases and J 1 base, leaving 14 bases between the germline ends. The V gene's germline CDR1 is MDHEN and CDR2 SYDVKM. The CDR3 consists of 16 residues. CDR3: CASSSLSVASNQPQHF. The CDR3 DNA reads as TGTGCCAGCAGTTCCCTTTCGGTAGCGAGCAATCAGCCCCAGCATTTT.

This clone was counted between two and nine times. The V and J genes are TRBV30 and TRBJ2-1; D is perhaps TRBD2 (5 bases). V was clipped by 3 bases and J by 5 bases, with 11 bases between them. This CDR3 has 13 residues. CDR1 is GTSNPN and CDR2 is SVGIG in the germline V gene (reference sequence). The CDR3 coding sequence is TGTGCCTGGAGCTCGCTAGCCGACAATGAGCAGTTCTTC. This gives the protein CAWSSLADNEQFF.

This chain joins TRBV5-4 and TRBJ1-2, with 7 bases matching TRBD1. The germline gives CDR1 SGHNT, CDR2 YYREEE (reference sequence). V trimming: 0 bases; J trimming: 4 bases; junction bases outside the gene matches: 0. There are 13 residues in the CDR3. The DNA of the CDR3 is TGTGCCAGCAGCTTGGACAGGGGCTATGGCTACACCTTC. Protein product: CASSLDRGYGYTF.

The chain is built from TRBV27 and TRBJ2-2, with a possible D match to TRBD2 (5 bases). Germline assignment: CDR1 MNHEY and CDR2 SMNVEV (reference sequence). Between the trimmed V and J ends, which lost 3 bases and 0 bases, there was a span of 14 bases. This CDR3 is built from 17 residues. CDR3 in amino acids: CASSLVGFGANTGELFF. The CDR3, as DNA: TGTGCCAGCAGTTTGGTAGGGTTCGGGGCGAACACCGGGGAGCTGTTTTTT.

CDR3: CASSLVAGAMGTEAFF. The CDR3 DNA is TGTGCCAGCAGCTTAGTGGCGGGGGCGATGGGCACTGAAGCTTTCTTT. The rearrangement joins TRBV7-9 to TRBJ1-1; TRBD1 might be the D (6 bases). V lost 1 base to trimming and J lost 4 bases, with 16 bases between them. The CDR3 has 16 amino acids. The V gene's germline CDR1 is SEHNR and CDR2 FQNEAQ (reference sequence).

The V gene is TRBV29-1, the J gene TRBJ1-2; a possible D gene is TRBD1 (5 bases). The CDR3 is 13 residues long. V lost 0 bases, J lost 5 bases, and 10 bases lay in between. Germline CDR1 and CDR2: SQVTM and ANQGSEA. CDR3 region: CSVEDREDYGYTF. DNA of the CDR3: TGCAGCGTTGAAGACAGGGAAGATTATGGCTACACCTTC.

This clone has just one count. This chain joins TRBV6-5 and TRBJ1-1; no firm D call. Trimming took off 0 bases at V and 5 bases at J, with 10 bases between the two ends. This CDR3 has 14 residues. Germline-derived CDR1 and CDR2 are MNHEY and SVGAGI. This chain's CDR3 is CASSYSRRRTEAFF. The DNA for the CDR3 is TGTGCCAGCAGTTACTCACGGAGGAGGACTGAAGCTTTCTTT.

V and J are TRBV7-2 and TRBJ2-1, with 8 positions matching TRBD2. With V trimmed by 2 bases and J by 4 bases, 10 bases remained unmatched. The CDR3 length is 17 residues. Germline lookup yields CDR1 SGHTA and CDR2 FQGNSA. Here the CDR3 DNA reads TGTGCCAGCAGCTTAATTGAGGAGCGGGAGCTGTACAATGAGCAGTTCTTC. Translating it yields CASSLIEERELYNEQFF.

The chain recombines TRBV19 with TRBJ2-1; 7 positions agree with TRBD2. The CDR3 has 15 residues. V shed 3 bases, J shed 3 bases, and the junction held 5 bases outside the gene matches. Germline-derived CDR1 and CDR2 are LNHDA and SQIVND (reference sequence). CDR3 DNA: TGTGCCAGTAGTATCTATGGCGGGAGCTACAATGAGCAGTTCTTC. Translated, it gives CASSIYGGSYNEQFF.

The chain recombines TRBV19 with TRBJ1-6, with 7 bases fitting TRBD1. CDR3 length: 17 residues. The germline V gene encodes CDR1 LNHDA and CDR2 SQIVND (reference sequence). Unmatched junction bases numbered 8, after V lost 2 bases and J lost 4 bases. CDR3 sequence (DNA): TGTGCCAGTAGTATACAGCAGGGGGAGGCATATAATTCACCCCTCCACTTT. Translation: CASSIQQGEAYNSPLHF.

V gene TRBV21-1 combines with J gene TRBJ2-6; the DNA was not compared with TRBD2, the D call given in the table. TRBV21-1 is labeled a pseudogene. The CDR3 is 18 amino acids. The CDR3 DNA reads as TGTGCCAGCAGCAAAGATTATCGGGGGGCGGGTCGAGGTCACGTCCTGACTTTC. Translation: CASSKDYRGAGRGHVLTF.

The sample holds a few counts of this clone. The rearrangement links TRBV6-5 to TRBJ2-7; 8 bases match TRBD1. This CDR3 spans 14 amino acids. The germline gives CDR1 MNHEY, CDR2 SVGAGI. Losses at the gene ends were 7 bases for V and 1 base for J; bases not matched to a gene: 6. The CDR3 spells CASNLGQGSYEQYV. The DNA of the CDR3 is TGTGCCAGCAATCTCGGACAGGGTTCCTACGAGCAGTACGTC.

This sequence joins TRBV4-3 and TRBJ2-7; 12 nucleotides agree with TRBD1. The CDR3 spans 13 residues. The germline V gene has CDR1 LGHNA and CDR2 YSLEER. V lost 4 bases, J lost 8 bases, and 3 bases stayed unmatched. The CDR3 nucleotides read TGCGCCAGCAGCCCCGGGACAGGGGGCCAGCAGTACTTC. Translation: CASSPGTGGQQYF.

This clone was observed once. The V gene is TRBV7-8, the J gene TRBJ1-2; TRBD1 agrees at 8 bases. From germline, CDR1 is SGHVS and CDR2 FQNEAQ. The V segment lost 5 bases and the J segment 3 bases; nucleotides outside the gene matches: 8. This CDR3 has 15 residues. CDR3 DNA: TGTGCCAGCAGCATCACGGACAGGGCATACTATGGCTACACCTTC. This translates into CASSITDRAYYGYTF.

This rearrangement joins TRBV28 to TRBJ1-2; D possibly corresponds to TRBD1 (5 bases). V lost 11 bases to trimming and J lost 7 bases, with 20 bases between them. There are 13 residues in the CDR3. From germline, CDR1 is MDHEN and CDR2 SYDVKM. The CDR3 sequence is CASIGGGEPGYTF. The CDR3 DNA sequence: TGTGCCTCCATTGGGGGAGGGGAACCTGGCTACACCTTC.

This chain joins TRBV10-3 and TRBJ2-1; 10 nucleotides match TRBD2. Germline lookup yields CDR1 ENHRY and CDR2 SYGVKD. The CDR3 covers 19 residues. Trimming at V came to 4 bases and at J to 6 bases, leaving 18 bases not matched to a gene. The CDR3: CAISGALSFSGGRPNEQFF. CDR3 DNA: TGTGCCATCAGTGGAGCCCTATCTTTTAGCGGGGGGCGCCCCAATGAGCAGTTCTTC.

V is TRBV21-1 and J is TRBJ1-2. TRBV21-1 is marked as a pseudogene. This CDR3 has 13 amino acids. The CDR3 spells CASSRMDFYGYTF. CDR3 nucleotide sequence: TGTGCCAGCAGCAGAATGGACTTCTATGGCTACACCTTC.

Of note for this clone: At the DNA level, this CDR3 is encoded by other sequences in the same sample as well. The chain couples TRBV18 to TRBJ1-1; tentative D call: TRBD1 (5 bases). The V and J ends lost 2 bases and 1 base respectively, with 8 bases between them. The CDR3 runs to 14 residues. Germline V gene data show CDR1 as KGHSH and CDR2 as LQKENI. CDR3 DNA sequence: TGTGCCAGCTCACCAAGGGGTGGGAACACTGAAGCTTTCTTT. This translates into CASSPRGGNTEAFF.